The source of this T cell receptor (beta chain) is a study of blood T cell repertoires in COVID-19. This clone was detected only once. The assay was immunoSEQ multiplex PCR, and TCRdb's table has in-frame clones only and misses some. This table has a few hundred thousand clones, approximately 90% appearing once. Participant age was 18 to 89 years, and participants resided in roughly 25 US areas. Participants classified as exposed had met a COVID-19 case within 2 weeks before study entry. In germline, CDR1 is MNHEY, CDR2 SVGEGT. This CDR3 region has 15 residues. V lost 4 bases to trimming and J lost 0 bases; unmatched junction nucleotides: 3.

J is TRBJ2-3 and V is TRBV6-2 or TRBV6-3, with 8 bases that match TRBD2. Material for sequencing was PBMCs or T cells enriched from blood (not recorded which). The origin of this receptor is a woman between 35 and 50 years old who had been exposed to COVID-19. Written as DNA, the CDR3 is TGTGCCAGCAGTTGGGTAGCGGGGAGCACAGATACGCAGTATTTT. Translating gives CASSWVAGSTDTQYF.